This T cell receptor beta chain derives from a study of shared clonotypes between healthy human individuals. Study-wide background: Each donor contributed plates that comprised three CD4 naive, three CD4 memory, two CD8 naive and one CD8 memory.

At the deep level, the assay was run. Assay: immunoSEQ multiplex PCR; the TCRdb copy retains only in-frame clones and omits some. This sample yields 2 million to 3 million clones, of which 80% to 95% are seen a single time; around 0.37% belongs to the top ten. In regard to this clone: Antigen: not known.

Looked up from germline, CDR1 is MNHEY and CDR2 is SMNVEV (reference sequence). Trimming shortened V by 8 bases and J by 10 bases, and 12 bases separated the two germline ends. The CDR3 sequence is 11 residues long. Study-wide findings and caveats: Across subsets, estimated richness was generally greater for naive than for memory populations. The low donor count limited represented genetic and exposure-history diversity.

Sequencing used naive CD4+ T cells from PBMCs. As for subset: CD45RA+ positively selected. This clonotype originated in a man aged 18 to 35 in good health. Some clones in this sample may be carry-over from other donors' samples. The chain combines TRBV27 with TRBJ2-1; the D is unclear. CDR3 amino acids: CASGFFGEQFF. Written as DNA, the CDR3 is TGTGCCAGCGGGTTTTTCGGCGAGCAGTTCTTC.